This T cell receptor (beta chain) was identified during a study of cytomegalovirus exposure and HLA in healthy donors. The V and J ends lost 5 bases and 4 bases respectively, with 11 bases between them. The germline gives CDR1 GTSNPN, CDR2 SVGIG (reference sequence). This CDR3 spans 12 amino acids. Use of 60 Vbeta and 13 Jbeta primers characterized the PCR. Produced via immunoSEQ multiplex PCR; TCRdb's table is partial and in-frame only. Here the sample spans about 160,000 clones, around 80% being singletons. The sequenced material came from PBMCs. This TCR derives from a boy aged 2 to 9 in good health and CMV-seronegative. The V gene is TRBV30, the J gene TRBJ1-2; D is undetermined. CDR3 coding DNA: TGTGCCTGGGCTTCGAACATCTATGGCTACACCTTC. Translating gives CAWASNIYGYTF.